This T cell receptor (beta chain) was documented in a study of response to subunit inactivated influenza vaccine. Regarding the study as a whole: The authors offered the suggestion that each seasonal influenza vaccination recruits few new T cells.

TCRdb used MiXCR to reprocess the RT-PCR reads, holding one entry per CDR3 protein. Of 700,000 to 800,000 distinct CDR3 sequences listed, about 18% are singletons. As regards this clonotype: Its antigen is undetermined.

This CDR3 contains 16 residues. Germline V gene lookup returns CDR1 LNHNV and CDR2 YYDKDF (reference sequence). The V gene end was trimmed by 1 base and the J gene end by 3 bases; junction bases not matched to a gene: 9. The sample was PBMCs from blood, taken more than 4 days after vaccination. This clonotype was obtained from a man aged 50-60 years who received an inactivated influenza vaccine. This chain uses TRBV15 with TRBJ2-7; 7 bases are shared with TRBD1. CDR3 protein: CATSRGFEGAYYEQYF. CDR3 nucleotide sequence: TGTGCCACCAGCAGAGGGTTCGAGGGGGCGTACTACGAGCAGTACTTC.